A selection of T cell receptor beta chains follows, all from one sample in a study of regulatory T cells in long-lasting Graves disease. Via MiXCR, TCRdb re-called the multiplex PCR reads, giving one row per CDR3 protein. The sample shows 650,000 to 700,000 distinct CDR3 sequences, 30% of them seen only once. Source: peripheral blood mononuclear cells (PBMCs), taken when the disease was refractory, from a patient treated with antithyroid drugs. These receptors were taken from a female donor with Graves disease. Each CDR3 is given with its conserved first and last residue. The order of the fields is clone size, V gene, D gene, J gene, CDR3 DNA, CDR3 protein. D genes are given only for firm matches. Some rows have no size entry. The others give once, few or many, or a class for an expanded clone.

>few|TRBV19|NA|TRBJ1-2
TGTGCCAGTAGTACAACCGAGGGCTATGGCTACACCTTC
CASSTTEGYGYTF
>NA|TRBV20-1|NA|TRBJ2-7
TGCAGTGCTCTGGGGGGAGGGGGAAGGCAGTACTTC
CSALGGGGRQYF
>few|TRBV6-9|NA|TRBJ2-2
TGTGCCAGCAGTTACGGCCAGGGCGACGGGGAGCTGTTTTTT
CASSYGQGDGELFF
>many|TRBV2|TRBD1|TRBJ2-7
TGTGCCAGCAGTCAGTTGAGGGACAGCCGAGGCCACGAGCAGTACTTC
CASSQLRDSRGHEQYF
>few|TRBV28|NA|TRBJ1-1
TGTGCCAGCAGTTACTCAATTGCGGACGGGGAGAACACTGAAGCTTTCTTT
CASSYSIADGENTEAFF
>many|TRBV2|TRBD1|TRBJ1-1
TGTGCCAGCAGCCCGGACAGGTGGGCTTTCTTT
CASSPDRWAFF
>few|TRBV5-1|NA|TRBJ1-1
TGCGCCAGCAGCTTGTTGGAGGGCGGCACTGAAGCTTTCTTT
CASSLLEGGTEAFF
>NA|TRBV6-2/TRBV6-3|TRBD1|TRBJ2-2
TGTGCCAGCAGTGCAGACAGGGCCAACACCGGGGAGCTGTTTTTT
CASSADRANTGELFF
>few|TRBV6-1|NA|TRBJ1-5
TGTGCCGGCAGCGCTTTACAGGGTGGTCAGCCCCAGCATTTT
CAGSALQGGQPQHF
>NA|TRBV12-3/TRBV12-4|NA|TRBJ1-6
TGTGCCAGCAGTGCCAGTACCAAGAATTCACCCCTCCACTTT
CASSASTKNSPLHF
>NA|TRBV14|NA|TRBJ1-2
TGTGCCAGCAGCCAAGTCCGCGACTATGGCTACACCTTC
CASSQVRDYGYTF
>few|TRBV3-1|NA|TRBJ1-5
TGTGCCAGCAGCCAAGCCGGCAGGAATCAGCCCCAGCATTTT
CASSQAGRNQPQHF
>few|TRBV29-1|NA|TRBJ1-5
TGCAGCGTTGCCCTGGGGGGGTCAAATCAGCCCCAGCATTTT
CSVALGGSNQPQHF
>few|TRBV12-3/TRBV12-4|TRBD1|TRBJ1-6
TGTGCCAGCAGTTTCGGGACAGGGGGAAACCTCCACTTT
CASSFGTGGNLHF
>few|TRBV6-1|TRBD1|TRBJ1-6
TGTGCCAGCCAGGCGGAGGGGGCGAAGAATTCACCCCTCCACTTT
CASQAEGAKNSPLHF
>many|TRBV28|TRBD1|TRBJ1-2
TGTGCCAGCAGTTTGTTGAGAGGCACAGGGGACGGCTACACCTTC
CASSLLRGTGDGYTF
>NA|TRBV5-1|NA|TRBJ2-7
TGCGCCAGCAGCGCGGACACGGCCTACGAGCAGTACTTC
CASSADTAYEQYF
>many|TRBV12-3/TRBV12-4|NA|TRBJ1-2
TGTGCCAGCAGTTTTTCCTCTAACTATGGCTACACCTTC
CASSFSSNYGYTF
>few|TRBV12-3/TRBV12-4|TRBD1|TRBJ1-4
TGTGCCAGCAGTTTAGTCGACAGGGTTGAAAATGAAAAACTGTTTTTT
CASSLVDRVENEKLFF
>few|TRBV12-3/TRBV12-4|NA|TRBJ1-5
TGTGCCAGCAGATTCCCGAATCAGCCCCAGCATTTT
CASRFPNQPQHF
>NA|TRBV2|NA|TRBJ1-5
TGTGCCAGCAGTCCGATGGGCATGAGCAATCAGCCCCAGCATTTT
CASSPMGMSNQPQHF
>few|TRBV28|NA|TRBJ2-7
TGTGCCAGCCGGACCTCAGCCTACGAGCAGTACTTC
CASRTSAYEQYF
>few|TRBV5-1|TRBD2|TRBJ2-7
TGCGCCAGCAGCTGGGAGGGGCCACACGCCGAGCAGTACTTC
CASSWEGPHAEQYF
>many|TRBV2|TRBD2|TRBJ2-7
TGTGCCAGCAGTGAACAGTTAGCGGGAGGAAACGAGCAGTACTTC
CASSEQLAGGNEQYF
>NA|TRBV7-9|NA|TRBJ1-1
TGTGCCAGCAGCTTAGTGGGGCAGGGAGCTTTCTTT
CASSLVGQGAFF
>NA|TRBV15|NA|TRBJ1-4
TGTGCCACCAGCAGAGATAAAGGCAGGGTCAGTGAAAAACTGTTTTTT
CATSRDKGRVSEKLFF
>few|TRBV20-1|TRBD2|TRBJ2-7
TGCAGTGCGAGGACTAGCTGGGAGCAGTACTTC
CSARTSWEQYF
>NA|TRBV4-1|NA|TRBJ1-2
TGTGCCAGCAGCCAAGTCTTTGATTTGCGAGACTATGGCTACACCTTC
CASSQVFDLRDYGYTF
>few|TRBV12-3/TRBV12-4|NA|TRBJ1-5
TGTGCCAGCAGTTCATATCGGGGGGGAGGGCAGCCCCAGCATTTT
CASSSYRGGGQPQHF
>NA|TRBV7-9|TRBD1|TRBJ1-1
TGTGCCAGCAGCTTAGTTTCGGGACAGGGGAACACTGAAGCTTTCTTT
CASSLVSGQGNTEAFF
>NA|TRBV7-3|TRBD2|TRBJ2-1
TGTGCCAGCACCGGAGGCACTAGCGGTACCTACAATGAGCAGTTCTTC
CASTGGTSGTYNEQFF
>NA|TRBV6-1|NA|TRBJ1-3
TGTGCCAGCGGTCTCTCTGGAAACACCATATATTTT
CASGLSGNTIYF